These 7 T cell receptor beta chains share one sample of origin, sequenced in a study of blood T cell repertoires in COVID-19 (dated by TCRdb to about 2020). Libraries came from the immunoSEQ multiplex PCR assay. TCRdb took over this immuneACCESS table, retaining in-frame rearrangements with V and J assigned. Such tables are incomplete; in checked studies, under half of the missing clones stem from an unresolved V gene, and the remainder is unexplained. This sample is represented by about 27,000 clones; about 83% of them were singletons. The ten most abundant clones make up about two thirds of the sample. Material: peripheral blood. Receptor source: a man aged 65 to 79 with acute or convalescent COVID-19.

The V and J genes are TRBV12-3 or TRBV12-4 and TRBJ1-2; D unresolved. The CDR3 totals 13 residues. V lost 1 base and J lost 4, with 7 bases in between. As DNA, the CDR3 is TGTGCCAGCAGTTTAGGGGCAGTCTATGGCTACACCTTC. It codes for CASSLGAVYGYTF.

CDR3 loop: CASSPREPNSPLHF. The DNA of the CDR3 is TGTGCCAGTAGTCCCCGGGAGCCCAATTCACCCCTCCACTTT. The gene calls are TRBV19 and TRBJ1-6; D unclear. CDR1 LNHDA and CDR2 SQIVND come from the germline V gene (reference sequence). V lost 5 bases and J 7 bases, leaving 12 bases between the germline ends. The CDR3 spans 14 residues.

The V call is TRBV5-1, the J call TRBJ1-1, with TRBD1 matching over 10 bases. J was trimmed by 10 bases and V by 6 bases; bases with no gene match: 6. Per germline, CDR1 SGHRS and CDR2 YFSETQ. CDR3 length: 12 amino acids. Written as DNA, the CDR3 is TGCGCCAGCACCGGGACAGGGGAGGGAGCTTTCTTT. It codes for CASTGTGEGAFF. Full variable domain (remainder filled in from reference TRBV5-1 and TRBJ1-1): KAGVTQTPRYLIKTRGQQVTLSCSPISGHRSVSWYQQTPGQGLQFLFEYFSETQRNKGNFPGRFSGRQFSNSRSEMNVSTLELGDSALYLCASTGTGEGAFFGQGTRLTVV.

This clone was recorded once. The rearrangement links TRBV12-3 or TRBV12-4 to TRBJ2-1; no clear D gene. Between the trimmed V and J ends, which lost 3 bases and 7 bases, there was a span of 10 bases. This CDR3 has 13 residues. DNA of the CDR3: TGTGCCAGCAGTTTTTCCGTCGGTAATGAGCAGTTCTTC. Translated, it gives CASSFSVGNEQFF.

This chain connects TRBV14 to TRBJ2-7; 8 bases fit TRBD2. The V segment lost 5 bases and the J segment 3 bases; nucleotides outside the gene matches: 0. The CDR3 runs 12 residues. The germline CDR1 and CDR2 sequences are SGHDN and FVKESK. The CDR3 spells CASSTSGYEQYF. The CDR3 nucleotides read TGTGCCAGCAGCACTAGCGGCTACGAGCAGTACTTC.

This chain connects TRBV11-2 to TRBJ2-1; 12 bases match TRBD1. Germline trimming cut 6 bases from V and 10 bases from J; bases unmatched to any gene: 16. This CDR3 has 17 amino acids. CDR1 and CDR2 from the germline V gene are SGHAT and FQNNGV. The CDR3 DNA reads as TGTGCCAGCAGACAAGCAGCCGGGACAGGGGGCTTGGAGGAGCAGTTCTTC. As protein: CASRQAAGTGGLEEQFF.

This sequence joins TRBV29-1 and TRBJ1-2; the D gene is possibly TRBD1 (6 bases). This CDR3 contains 16 residues. Trimming removed 5 bases from V and 8 bases from J, with 27 bases in between. The germline V gene encodes CDR1 SQVTM and CDR2 ANQGSEA. The CDR3 protein is CSVLDSLIAGGRGYTF. The CDR3 bases are TGCAGCGTTCTGGACAGTTTGATAGCGGGTGGCCGCGGCTACACCTTC.